This TCR beta chain was sequenced during a study of post-analysis software for immune sequencing data. Study information: Both relapsing-remitting and secondary progressive multiple sclerosis featured among the disease courses, as did progressive-relapsing multiple sclerosis. Notes on the study in general: Relative to controls, patients with multiple sclerosis showed significantly lower normalized Chao1 diversity. There were a few TRBV segments more frequent in patients than controls, and TRBV5-6, TRBV5-1 and TRBV20-1 were among them.

Unique molecular identifiers were present in the TCR beta cDNA libraries. Each batch of roughly 0.9 to 10 million T cells produced hundreds of thousands of cDNA molecules. TCRdb re-called the PCR reads with MiXCR, one entry per CDR3 protein. The table lists hundreds of thousands of distinct CDR3 sequences, around 50% of them singletons. Of note for this clonotype: The target antigen is unknown.

The CDR3 spans 12 residues. Germline V gene data show CDR1 as SGHTA and CDR2 as FQGNSA. V lost 4 bases and J lost 9; bases outside the gene matches: 4. V gene TRBV7-2 combines with J gene TRBJ1-2, with 8 bases aligning to TRBD1. The receptor was derived from a girl aged 5-17 years with multiple sclerosis. The specimen sequenced was blood. CDR3 loop: CASSSRTGRYTF. The CDR3 nucleotides are TGTGCCAGCAGCTCGCGGACAGGGCGCTACACCTTC.